The clone carrying this TCR beta chain was recorded only once. This sample is drawn from a study of blood T cell repertoires in COVID-19. Study overall: COVID-19 samples from acute and convalescent phases originated in the United States, Italy and Spain. The analysed material was cDNA or gDNA that came from T cells, B-cell-depleted T cells, or PBMCs.

This CDR3 spans 13 amino acids. V was clipped by 2 bases and J by 4 bases, with 8 bases between them. Germline CDR1 reads SGHNT; CDR2 reads YENEEA. As originally analysed: From reference gene primer amplification, estimates of nucleated cell counts were derived. The repertoire was sequenced with immunoSEQ multiplex PCR; TCRdb's copy has only in-frame clones and lacks some. V and J calls and clone size are as listed in that table; D and trimming were resolved from the DNA. The table lists some 100,000 clones, roughly 90% of them singletons. The sequenced sample was peripheral blood. This clonotype was obtained from a man aged 55-75 years with acute or convalescent COVID-19. The V gene is TRBV11-3, the J gene TRBJ2-5; no clear D gene. The CDR3 protein is CASSLRGGETQYF. DNA for the CDR3: TGTGCCAGCAGCTTAAGAGGCGGAGAGACCCAGTACTTC.